The following is a T cell receptor beta chain sequence with its context. Germline V lookup: CDR1 MNHEY, CDR2 SVGAGI. The CDR3 extends over 14 amino acids. With 3 bases clipped from V and 4 bases from J, the junction kept 5 bases outside the gene matches. Documented time point: peripheral blood 6 weeks after treatment start. These data are taken from a study of PD-L1 blockade in urothelial cancer. Study as a whole: Each blood sample yielded a median of about 150,000 T cells.

The data were produced by immunoSEQ multiplex PCR, yet TCRdb's version contains in-frame clones alone and is incomplete. Here the sample spans over 70,000 clones, 75% to 90% being singletons. The chain uses TRBV6-5 and TRBJ2-5; 7 bases are a match to TRBD1. The TCR sequence derives from a man between 65 and 85 years old with urothelial cancer. This specimen consisted of PBMCs, obtained around atezolizumab (anti-PD-L1) treatment. CDR3 in DNA: TGTGCCAGCAGTTATGGGACAGTGGGAGAGACCCAGTACTTC. Protein sequence: CASSYGTVGETQYF.